This T cell receptor (beta chain) was identified during a study of T cell responses to AZD1222 COVID-19 vaccine. The study, taken as a whole, reports: Elevations in Spike-specific TCR breadth and depth followed administration of two AZD1222 doses. The repertoires were collected only after the peak T cell response.

Assay used: immunoSEQ multiplex PCR; TCRdb lists only in-frame clones, some missing. The sample includes roughly 100,000 clones, approximately 87% seen only once; the top ten take 2% to 3%. As concerns this clone: Its antigen is currently unknown.

The CDR3 runs 16 residues. From germline, CDR1 is SGHAT and CDR2 FQNNGV. V lost 5 bases and J lost 0, with 14 bases in between. Source: peripheral blood, taken on day 0 of AZD1222 vaccination. This receptor was identified in an adult in good health. The chain carries TRBV11-2 and TRBJ1-3; D unresolved. The CDR3 region is CASSPTPTHSGNTIYF. The CDR3 DNA is TGTGCCAGCAGCCCCACACCGACCCACTCTGGAAACACCATATATTTT.